This TCR beta chain came from a study of blood T cell repertoires in COVID-19. The wider study: The United States, Italy and Spain were the sources of the acute and convalescent COVID-19 samples. Sources were T cells, B-cell-depleted T cells, or PBMCs; the material itself was cDNA or gDNA.

Recovery meant two consecutive negative NP/OP PCR tests, professional clearance, or resolved symptoms. TCRdb's copy holds only in-frame clones and misses some; the assay was immunoSEQ multiplex PCR. This table has 300,000 to 350,000 clones, over 75% appearing once. Sequencing was performed on PBMCs or T cells enriched from blood (not recorded which). This TCR derives from a young man who had recovered from COVID-19.

The CDR3 DNA reads TGCGCCAGCTGGACAGGGAACAATCAGCCCCAGCATTTT. Its protein is CASWTGNNQPQHF. This chain connects TRBV10-2 to TRBJ1-5; 8 nucleotides agree with TRBD1. From germline, CDR1 is WSHSY and CDR2 SAAADI. The CDR3 consists of 13 residues. Trimming removed 8 bases from V and 3 bases from J; junction bases left unmatched: 3.